This TCR beta chain comes out of a study of T cells in Graves' hyperthyroidism and ophthalmopathy. In this sample, this clonotype turned up many times. What it recognizes is unknown. Amplified TCR beta CDR3 regions derived from RNA transcripts. The HTBI set primed first-round TCR CDR3 RT-PCR. One entry per CDR3 protein results from TCRdb running MiXCR on the multiplex PCR reads. This table holds approximately 640,000 distinct CDR3 sequences, 15% to 20% found once. Study observations and caveats: By a 13 V-J model, ophthalmopathy was set apart from stable hyperthyroidism.

This CDR3 has 12 residues. The V and J ends lost 8 bases and 4 bases respectively, with 12 bases between them. Germline V lookup: CDR1 ENHRY, CDR2 SYGVKD. The specimen sequenced was blood. The chain recombines TRBV10-3 with TRBJ2-7; no clear D. This TCR was recovered from a woman in her 30s with Graves' hyperthyroidism. The CDR3 nucleotides are TGTGCCATCGGGTTCGTAGAGTACGAGCAGTACTTC. This gives the protein CAIGFVEYEQYF.